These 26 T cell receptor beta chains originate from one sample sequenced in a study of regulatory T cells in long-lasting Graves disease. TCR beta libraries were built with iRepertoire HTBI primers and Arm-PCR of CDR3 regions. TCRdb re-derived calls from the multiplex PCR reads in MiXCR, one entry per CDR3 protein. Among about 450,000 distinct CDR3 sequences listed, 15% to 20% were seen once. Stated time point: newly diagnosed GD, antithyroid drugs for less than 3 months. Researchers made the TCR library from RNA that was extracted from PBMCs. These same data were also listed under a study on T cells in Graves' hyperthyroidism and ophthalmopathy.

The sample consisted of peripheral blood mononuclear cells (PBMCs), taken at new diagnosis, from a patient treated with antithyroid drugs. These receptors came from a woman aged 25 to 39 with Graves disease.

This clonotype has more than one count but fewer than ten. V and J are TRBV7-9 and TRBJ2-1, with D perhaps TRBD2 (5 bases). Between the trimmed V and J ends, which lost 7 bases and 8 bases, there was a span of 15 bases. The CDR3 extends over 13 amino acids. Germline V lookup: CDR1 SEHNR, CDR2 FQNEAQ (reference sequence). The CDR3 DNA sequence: TGTGCCAGCATGCGGGCTAGTAAGGATGAGCAGTTCTTC. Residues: CASMRASKDEQFF. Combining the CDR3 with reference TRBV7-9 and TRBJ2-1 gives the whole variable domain DTGVSQNPRHKITKRGQNVTFRCDPISEHNRLYWYRQTLGQGPEFLTYFQNEAQLEKSRLLSDRFSAERPKGSFSTLEIQRTEQGDSAMYLCASMRASKDEQFFGPGTRLTVL.

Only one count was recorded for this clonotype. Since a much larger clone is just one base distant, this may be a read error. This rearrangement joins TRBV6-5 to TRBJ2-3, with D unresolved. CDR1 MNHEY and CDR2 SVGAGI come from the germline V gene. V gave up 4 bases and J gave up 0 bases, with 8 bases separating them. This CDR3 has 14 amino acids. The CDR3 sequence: CASSSHGSTDTQYF. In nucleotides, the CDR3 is TGTGCCAGCAGTTCACATGGGAGCACAGATACGCAGTATTTT.

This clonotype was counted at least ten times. The CDR3 loop is CASRETGGASYEQYF. The DNA for the CDR3 is TGTGCCAGCAGAGAAACAGGGGGCGCTTCCTACGAGCAGTACTTC. This chain joins TRBV7-2 and TRBJ2-7; 9 bases are a match to TRBD1. The CDR3 is 15 residues long. Germline V gene data show CDR1 as SGHTA and CDR2 as FQGNSA. Unmatched junction bases numbered 7, after V lost 6 bases and J lost 1 base.

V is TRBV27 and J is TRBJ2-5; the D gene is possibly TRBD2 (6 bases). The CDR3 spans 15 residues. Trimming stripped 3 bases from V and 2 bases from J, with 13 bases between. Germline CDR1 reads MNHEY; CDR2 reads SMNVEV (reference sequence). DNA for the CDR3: TGTGCCAGCAGTTTGAATATAGCGGTTCAAGAGACCCAGTACTTC. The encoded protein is CASSLNIAVQETQYF.

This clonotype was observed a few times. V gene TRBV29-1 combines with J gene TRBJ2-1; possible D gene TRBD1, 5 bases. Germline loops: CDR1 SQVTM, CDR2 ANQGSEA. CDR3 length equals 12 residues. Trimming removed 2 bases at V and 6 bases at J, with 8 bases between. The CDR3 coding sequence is TGCAGCGTTGAAAGGGGATTCAATGAGCAGTTCTTC. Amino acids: CSVERGFNEQFF.

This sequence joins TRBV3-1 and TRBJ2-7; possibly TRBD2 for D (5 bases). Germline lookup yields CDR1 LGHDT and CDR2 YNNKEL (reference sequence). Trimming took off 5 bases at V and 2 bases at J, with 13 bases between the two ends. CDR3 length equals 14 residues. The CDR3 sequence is CASSTQDGTYEQYF. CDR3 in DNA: TGTGCCAGCAGCACCCAGGACGGGACCTACGAGCAGTACTTC.

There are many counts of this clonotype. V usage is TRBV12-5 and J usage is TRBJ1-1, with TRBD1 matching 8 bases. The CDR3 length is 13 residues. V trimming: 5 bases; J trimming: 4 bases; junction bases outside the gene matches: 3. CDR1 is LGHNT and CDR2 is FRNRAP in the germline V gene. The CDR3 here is CASGGQGATEAFF. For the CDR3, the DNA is TGTGCTAGTGGTGGCCAGGGGGCCACTGAAGCTTTCTTT.

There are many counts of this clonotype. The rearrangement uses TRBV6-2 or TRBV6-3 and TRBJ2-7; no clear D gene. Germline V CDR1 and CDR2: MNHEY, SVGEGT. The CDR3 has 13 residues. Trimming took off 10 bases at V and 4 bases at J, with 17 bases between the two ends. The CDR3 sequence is CATEVRLSYEQYF. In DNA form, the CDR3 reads TGTGCCACCGAGGTGCGGCTTTCTTACGAGCAGTACTTC.

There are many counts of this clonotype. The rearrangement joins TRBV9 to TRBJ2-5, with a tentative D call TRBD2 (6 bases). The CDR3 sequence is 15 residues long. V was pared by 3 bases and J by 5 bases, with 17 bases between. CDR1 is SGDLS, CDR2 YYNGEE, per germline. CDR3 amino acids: CASSASQRAGETQYF. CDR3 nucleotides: TGTGCCAGCAGCGCCAGTCAGCGGGCGGGGGAGACCCAGTACTTC.

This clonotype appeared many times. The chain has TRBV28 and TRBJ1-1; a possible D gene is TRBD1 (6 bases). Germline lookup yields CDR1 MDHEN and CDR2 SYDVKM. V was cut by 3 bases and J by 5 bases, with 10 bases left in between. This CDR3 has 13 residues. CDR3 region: CASSFRQGTEAFF. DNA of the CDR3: TGTGCCAGCAGTTTTAGGCAGGGGACTGAAGCTTTCTTT.

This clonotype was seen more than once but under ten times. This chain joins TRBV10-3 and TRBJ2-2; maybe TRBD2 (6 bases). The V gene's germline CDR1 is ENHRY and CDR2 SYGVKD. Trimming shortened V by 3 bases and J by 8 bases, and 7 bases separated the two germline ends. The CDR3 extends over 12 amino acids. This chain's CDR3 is CAISDGGGELFF. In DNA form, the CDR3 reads TGTGCCATCAGTGATGGAGGGGGGGAGCTGTTTTTT.

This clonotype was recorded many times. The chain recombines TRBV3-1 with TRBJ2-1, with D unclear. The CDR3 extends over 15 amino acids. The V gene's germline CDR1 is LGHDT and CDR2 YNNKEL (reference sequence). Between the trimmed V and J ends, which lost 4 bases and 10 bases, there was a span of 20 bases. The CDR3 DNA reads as TGTGCCAGCAGCCTGCGTGGGCAGCGTACTCGGGAGCAGTTCTTC. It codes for CASSLRGQRTREQFF.

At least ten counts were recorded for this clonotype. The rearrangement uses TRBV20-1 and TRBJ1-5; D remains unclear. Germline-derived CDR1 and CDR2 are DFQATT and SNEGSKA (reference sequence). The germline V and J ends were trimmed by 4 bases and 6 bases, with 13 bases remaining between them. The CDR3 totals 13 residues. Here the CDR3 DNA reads TGCAGTGCTAAATTGGGAGGAAGTCAGCCCCAGCATTTT. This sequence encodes CSAKLGGSQPQHF.

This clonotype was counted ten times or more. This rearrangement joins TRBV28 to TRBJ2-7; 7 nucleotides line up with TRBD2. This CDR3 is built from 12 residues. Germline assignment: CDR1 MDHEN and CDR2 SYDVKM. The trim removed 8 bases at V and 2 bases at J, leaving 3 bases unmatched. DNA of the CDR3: TGTGCCAGCCTCGGGGGGACCTACGAGCAGTACTTC. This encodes CASLGGTYEQYF.

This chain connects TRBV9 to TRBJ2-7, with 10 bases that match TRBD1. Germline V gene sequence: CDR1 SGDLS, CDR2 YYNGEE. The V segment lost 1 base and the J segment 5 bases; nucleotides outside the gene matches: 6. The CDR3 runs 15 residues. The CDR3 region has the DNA TGTGCCAGCAGCGTATCGGGACAGGGGTTCCACGAGCAGTACTTC. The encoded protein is CASSVSGQGFHEQYF.

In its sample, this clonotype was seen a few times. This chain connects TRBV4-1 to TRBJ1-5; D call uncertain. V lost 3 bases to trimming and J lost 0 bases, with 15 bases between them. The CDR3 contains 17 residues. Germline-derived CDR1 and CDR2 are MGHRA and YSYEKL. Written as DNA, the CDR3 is TGCGCCAGCAGCCACCCCAGGCTCGGAGATAGCAATCAGCCCCAGCATTTT. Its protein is CASSHPRLGDSNQPQHF.

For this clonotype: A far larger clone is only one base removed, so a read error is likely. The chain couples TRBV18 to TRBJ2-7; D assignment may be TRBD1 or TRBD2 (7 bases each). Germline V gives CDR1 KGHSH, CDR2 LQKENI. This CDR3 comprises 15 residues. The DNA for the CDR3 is TGTGCCAGCCCCCCAAGCGGGGACAGCTCCTACGAGCGGTACTTC. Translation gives CASPPSGDSSYERYF.

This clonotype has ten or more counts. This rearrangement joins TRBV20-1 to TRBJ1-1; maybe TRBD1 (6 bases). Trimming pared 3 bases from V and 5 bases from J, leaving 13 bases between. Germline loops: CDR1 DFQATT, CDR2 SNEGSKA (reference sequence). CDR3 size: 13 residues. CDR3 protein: CSARSGGRTEAFF. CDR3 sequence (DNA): TGCAGTGCTAGGTCGGGGGGCAGGACTGAAGCTTTCTTT.

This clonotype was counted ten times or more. This chain's CDR3 is CASSPRAPGGTTYEQYF. CDR3 DNA sequence: TGTGCCAGCAGCCCGAGGGCCCCGGGAGGTACGACCTACGAGCAGTACTTC. The V call is TRBV2, the J call TRBJ2-7; TRBD2 matches at 7 bases. The CDR3 runs to 17 residues. V shed 6 bases and J 2 bases; nucleotides not matched to a gene: 16. CDR1 and CDR2 (germline): SNHLY, FYNNEI.

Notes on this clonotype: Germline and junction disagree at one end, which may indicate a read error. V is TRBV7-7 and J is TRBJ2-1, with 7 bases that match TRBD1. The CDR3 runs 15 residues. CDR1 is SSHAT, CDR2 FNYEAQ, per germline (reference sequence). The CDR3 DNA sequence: TGTGCTAGCAGCTTCGACAGGGACCCCTACAATGAGCAGTTCTTC. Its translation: CASSFDRDPYNEQFF. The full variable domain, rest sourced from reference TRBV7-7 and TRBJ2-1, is GAGVSQSPRYKVTKRGQDVTLRCDPISSHATLYWYQQALGQGPEFLTYFNYEAQPDKSGLPSDRFSAERPEGSISTLTIQRTEQRDSAMYRCASSFDRDPYNEQFFGPGTRLTVL.

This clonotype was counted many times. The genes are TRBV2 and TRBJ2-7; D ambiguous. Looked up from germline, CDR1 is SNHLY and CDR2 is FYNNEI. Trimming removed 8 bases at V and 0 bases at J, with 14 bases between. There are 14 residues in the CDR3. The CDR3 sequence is CASCSSLSSYEQYF. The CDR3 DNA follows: TGTGCCAGCTGTTCCTCCCTGAGCTCCTACGAGCAGTACTTC.

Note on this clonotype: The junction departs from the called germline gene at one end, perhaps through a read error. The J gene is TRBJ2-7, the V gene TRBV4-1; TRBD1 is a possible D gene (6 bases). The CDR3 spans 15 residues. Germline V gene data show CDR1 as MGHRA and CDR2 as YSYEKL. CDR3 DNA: TGCACCAGCAGCCAAGATGAGCACAGGGTTTACGAGCAGTACTTC. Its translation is CTSSQDEHRVYEQYF.

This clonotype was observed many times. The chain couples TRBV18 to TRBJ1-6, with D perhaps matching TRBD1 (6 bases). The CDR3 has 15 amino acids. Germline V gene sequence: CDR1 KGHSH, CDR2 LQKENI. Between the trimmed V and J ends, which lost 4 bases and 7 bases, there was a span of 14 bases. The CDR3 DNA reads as TGTGCCAGCTCACGCAACCCGGGACAAAATTCACCCCTCCACTTT. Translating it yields CASSRNPGQNSPLHF.

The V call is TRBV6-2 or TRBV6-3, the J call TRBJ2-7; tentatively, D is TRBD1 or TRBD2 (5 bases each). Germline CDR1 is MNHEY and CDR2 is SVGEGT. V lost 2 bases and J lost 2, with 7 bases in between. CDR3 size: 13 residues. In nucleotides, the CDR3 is TGTGCCAGCAGTTACAGGGGAGCCTACGAGCAGTACTTC. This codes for CASSYRGAYEQYF.

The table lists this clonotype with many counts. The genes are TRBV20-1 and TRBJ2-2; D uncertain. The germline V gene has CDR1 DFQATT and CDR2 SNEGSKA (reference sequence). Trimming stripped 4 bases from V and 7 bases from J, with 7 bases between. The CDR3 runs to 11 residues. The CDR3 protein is CSAKTVGELFF. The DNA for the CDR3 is TGCAGTGCTAAGACCGTCGGGGAGCTGTTTTTT.

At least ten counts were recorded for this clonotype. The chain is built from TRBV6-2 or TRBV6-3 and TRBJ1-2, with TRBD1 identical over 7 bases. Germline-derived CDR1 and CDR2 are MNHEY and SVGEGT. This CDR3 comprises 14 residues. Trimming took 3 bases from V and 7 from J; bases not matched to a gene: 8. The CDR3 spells CASSYILGQIGYTF. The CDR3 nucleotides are TGTGCCAGCAGTTATATCTTGGGACAGATTGGCTACACCTTC.